This T cell receptor beta chain was captured in a study of shared clonotypes between healthy human individuals. General study results and limits: Shared clonotypes across all four donors exceeded non-shared ones in generation probability.

Study donors comprised healthy, HIV-negative adults devoid of recent acute infection or vaccination. V gave up 5 bases and J gave up 7 bases, with 12 bases separating them. Germline V lookup: CDR1 SSHAT, CDR2 FNYEAQ (reference sequence). This CDR3 contains 13 residues. Some clones are missing from TCRdb's copy, which holds only in-frame ones; the method was immunoSEQ multiplex PCR. The sample contains about 680,000 clones, about two thirds of which appear only once. This clone was recorded at least ten times. Its specificity is unknown. The material sequenced was memory CD4+ T cells sorted from blood. Subset defined: CD45RA-negative fraction. The chain combines TRBV7-7 with TRBJ2-4; D ambiguous. The TCR originated in a woman in her twenties or thirties in good health. As DNA, the CDR3 is TGTGCCAGCAGCACTGGATTCGGGAACATTCAGTACTTC. This encodes CASSTGFGNIQYF. Using reference TRBV7-7 and TRBJ2-4 for the parts outside the CDR3, the full variable domain is GAGVSQSPRYKVTKRGQDVTLRCDPISSHATLYWYQQALGQGPEFLTYFNYEAQPDKSGLPSDRFSAERPEGSISTLTIQRTEQRDSAMYRCASSTGFGNIQYFGAGTRLSVL.